This T cell receptor (beta chain) was found in a study of blood T cell repertoires in COVID-19 (dated by TCRdb to the early 2020s). In terms of the full investigation: Samples from collaborators originated in the United States, Italy and Spain and spanned both the acute and convalescent phases of COVID-19. The material from the prospective study consisted of cDNA or gDNA derived from T cells, B-cell-depleted T cells, or PBMCs. Deeply sampled blood TCRbeta repertoires from subjects exposed to, actively infected with, or recovered from COVID-19 were included in the dataset. Where available, HLA class I and class II types were obtained from metadata supplied by the sample provider rather than from assay-based typing. A de-identified subject ID, COVID-19 status, age in years and sex were almost always included in the sample metadata. A freely available public database, intended as a resource for researchers studying the immune response to SARS-CoV-2, is where the repertoires were released. The samples were drawn from the first 160 participants of the ongoing ImmuneRACE study and from more than 1,000 subjects provided by 6 global collaborators. Broad study findings and their caveats: The quantity of clinical and demographic metadata differed by source and by participant and was supplied without curation.

Of note for this clone: Its target antigen remains unknown. Base qualities are not provided; no much larger clone lies one nucleotide away.

The immunoSEQ Assay, a bias-controlled multiplex PCR, was used to amplify TCRbeta CDR3 regions from genomic DNA. Turning to the authors' computational methods: The number of nucleated cells in each sample was estimated from the amplification of reference gene primers within the assay. To quantify the absolute abundance of each unique TCRbeta CDR3 rearrangement, sequence reads were collapsed and filtered. For each sample, productive Simpson clonality was calculated by taking the square root of Simpson's diversity index across productive rearrangements. As stored in TCRdb, this immuneACCESS dataset retains in-frame rearrangements with V and J assigned. A fraction of the clones does not appear; measured against another copy, unresolved V genes explain less than half of the discrepancy, and the remainder lacks a known reason. Clone size and V and J calls were adopted from that table, with D and trimming inferred from the DNA. Here the sample has just over 200,000 clones; 86% occur a single time. Around 6.5% of the sample lies in the top ten.

Collaborating institutions collected whole blood in K2EDTA tubes following their own protocols. Collaborator samples were shipped for TCRbeta analysis as frozen whole blood, isolated PBMCs, or DNA extracted from either sample type. CDR1 and CDR2 are drawn from the germline V gene: KGHSH, LQKENI. The CDR3 covers 14 residues, taking in both the cysteine and the phenylalanine. Of all the DNA, just the CDR3 is kept, 42 bases in frame from base 1. Here V drops 3 bases and J drops 4 bases, and the junction holds 5 bases not matched to any gene. This clonotype originated in an elderly man with acute or convalescent COVID-19. Input material: peripheral blood. The V and J genes are TRBV18 and TRBJ1-2, with 7 junctional bases fitting TRBD1. The nucleotide sequence is given as TGTGCCAGCTCACCCGACAGGGACGTCTATGGCTACACCTTC. It translates to CASSPDRDVYGYTF.